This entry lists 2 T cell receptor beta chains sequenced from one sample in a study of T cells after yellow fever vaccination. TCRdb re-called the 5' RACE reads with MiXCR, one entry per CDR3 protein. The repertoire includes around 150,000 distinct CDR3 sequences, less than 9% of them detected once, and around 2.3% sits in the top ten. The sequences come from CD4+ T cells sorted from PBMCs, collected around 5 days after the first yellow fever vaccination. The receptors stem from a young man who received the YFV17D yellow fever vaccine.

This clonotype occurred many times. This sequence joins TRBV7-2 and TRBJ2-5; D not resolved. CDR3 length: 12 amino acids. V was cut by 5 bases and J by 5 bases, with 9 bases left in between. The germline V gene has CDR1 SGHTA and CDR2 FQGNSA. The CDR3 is CASSPVLETQYF. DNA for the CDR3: TGTGCCAGCAGCCCGGTTTTGGAGACCCAGTACTTC.

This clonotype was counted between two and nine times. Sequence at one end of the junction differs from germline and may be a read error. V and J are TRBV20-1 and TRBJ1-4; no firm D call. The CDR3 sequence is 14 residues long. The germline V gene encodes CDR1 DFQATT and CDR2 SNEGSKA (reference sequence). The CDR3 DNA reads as TGCAGTGCTGGAGACGGAACAACTAATGAAAAACTGTTTTTT. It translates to CSAGDGTTNEKLFF.